The 22 T cell receptor beta chains in this list originate from one sample, sequenced in a study of blood T cell repertoires in COVID-19. Assay: immunoSEQ multiplex PCR; the TCRdb copy retains only in-frame clones and omits some. The sample records fewer than 110,000 clones, approximately 92% being singletons. Sequencing was carried out using peripheral blood. The receptor set was obtained from a man in his fifties or sixties with active COVID-19.

The chain carries TRBV6-1 and TRBJ2-3, with 10 bases matching TRBD2. J lost 5 bases, V lost 2 bases, and 7 bases had no gene match. CDR1 is MNHNS, CDR2 SASEGT, per germline. The CDR3 has 16 residues. The CDR3 sequence is CASSERLAGAGDTQYF. For the CDR3, the DNA is TGTGCCAGCAGTGAACGGCTAGCGGGAGCTGGAGATACGCAGTATTTT.

The V call is TRBV15, the J call TRBJ1-4; 7 bases are shared with TRBD1. This CDR3 comprises 15 residues. The germline gives CDR1 LNHNV, CDR2 YYDKDF (reference sequence). The ends lost 1 base at V and 5 bases at J; junction bases unmatched: 4. The DNA of the CDR3 is TGTGCCACCAGCAGAGTGGACAGGAGGAATGAAAAACTGTTTTTT. As protein: CATSRVDRRNEKLFF.

Here the CDR3 DNA reads TGTGCCAGCATGCGGAACACCGGGGAGCTGTTTTTT. This codes for CASMRNTGELFF. This rearrangement joins TRBV28 to TRBJ2-2; D gene uncertain. CDR3 length: 12 amino acids. CDR1 and CDR2 from the germline V gene are MDHEN and SYDVKM. The V end was cut by 7 bases, the J end by 1 base, with 4 bases between.

The chain carries TRBV24-1 and TRBJ2-3, with 9 bases fitting TRBD2. CDR3 length equals 16 residues. Germline V gene sequence: CDR1 KGHDR, CDR2 SFDVKD. Trimming at V came to 3 bases and at J to 2 bases, leaving 5 bases not matched to a gene. CDR3 nucleotides: TGTGCCACCAGTGATCTAGCGGGGACGGCCACAGATACGCAGTATTTT. Translating it yields CATSDLAGTATDTQYF.

The V call is TRBV28, the J call TRBJ1-5, with a tentative D call TRBD1 (5 bases). The length of the CDR3 is 16 residues. Germline assignment: CDR1 MDHEN and CDR2 SYDVKM. V lost 2 bases and J lost 3, with 14 bases in between. CDR3 loop: CASSLHRGGINQPQHF. In DNA form, the CDR3 reads TGTGCCAGCAGTTTACACCGGGGGGGAATCAATCAGCCCCAGCATTTT. Full variable domain (remainder filled in from reference TRBV28 and TRBJ1-5): DVKVTQSSRYLVKRTGEKVFLECVQDMDHENMFWYRQDPGLGLRLIYFSYDVKMKEKGDIPEGYSVSREKKERFSLILESASTNQTSMYLCASSLHRGGINQPQHFGDGTRLSIL.

The chain links TRBV30 to TRBJ1-2, with TRBD1 as a possible D gene (6 bases). V was pared by 0 bases and J by 3 bases, with 14 bases between. The length of the CDR3 is 15 residues. In germline, CDR1 is GTSNPN, CDR2 SVGIG (reference sequence). The CDR3 spells CAWSVLRGGDYGYTF. As DNA, the CDR3 is TGTGCCTGGAGTGTACTGAGAGGGGGGGACTATGGCTACACCTTC.

This chain joins TRBV19 and TRBJ1-2; D unresolved. The CDR3 runs 16 residues. The germline V gene encodes CDR1 LNHDA and CDR2 SQIVND (reference sequence). The ends were cut back, 0 bases at V and 8 bases at J, with 19 bases in the middle. CDR3 amino acids: CASSIDPTGGMEGYTF. CDR3 DNA sequence: TGTGCCAGTAGTATAGACCCCACGGGAGGGATGGAAGGCTACACCTTC.

V gene TRBV6-2 or TRBV6-3 combines with J gene TRBJ2-2; 7 bases align to TRBD2. Germline V gene lookup returns CDR1 MNHEY and CDR2 SVGEGT. J lost 4 bases, V lost 3 bases, and 8 bases had no gene match. This CDR3 has 16 amino acids. The DNA for the CDR3 is TGTGCCAGCAGTTATCGGTCGTGGGGGGGCACCGGGGAGCTGTTTTTT. Translation: CASSYRSWGGTGELFF.

The gene calls are TRBV7-9 and TRBJ2-3; weak D call: TRBD2 (6 bases). CDR1 and CDR2 from the germline V gene are SEHNR and FQNEAQ (reference sequence). Trimming removed 3 bases from V and 1 base from J, with 11 bases in between. The CDR3 runs 15 residues. The CDR3 nucleotides are TGTGCCAGCAGCTTCCGGTCGGGGGGCACAGATACGCAGTATTTT. Its protein product is CASSFRSGGTDTQYF.

The chain carries TRBV28 and TRBJ1-3; no clear D gene. Trimming cost V 5 bases and J 15 bases, with 17 bases left between them. The CDR3 runs to 12 residues. CDR1 is MDHEN, CDR2 SYDVKM, per germline. The CDR3 coding sequence is TGTGCCAGCAGTCTAAGACGGAGCCCGGAATATTTT. Protein: CASSLRRSPEYF.

The V call is TRBV6-6, the J call TRBJ1-5, with TRBD1 matching over 7 bases. With V trimmed by 7 bases and J by 4 bases, 4 bases remained unmatched. Germline V gene lookup returns CDR1 MNHNY and CDR2 SVGAGI (reference sequence). The CDR3 has 13 amino acids. As DNA, the CDR3 is TGTGCCAGCACAAGGGGGCTGAATCAGCCCCAGCATTTT. It yields the protein CASTRGLNQPQHF.

The rearrangement links TRBV2 to TRBJ1-1, with 8 bases fitting TRBD1. There are 15 residues in the CDR3. V shed 5 bases and J 3 bases; nucleotides not matched to a gene: 8. Germline values: CDR1 SNHLY, CDR2 FYNNEI. The CDR3 DNA sequence: TGTGCCAGCAGTCTGACAGGGGTGGAGGACACTGAAGCTTTCTTT. It is translated as CASSLTGVEDTEAFF.

The V and J genes are TRBV28 and TRBJ1-4, with D unresolved. Per the germline V gene, CDR1 is MDHEN and CDR2 is SYDVKM. The CDR3 spans 12 residues. V lost 8 bases to trimming and J lost 8 bases, with 12 bases between them. The CDR3 reads CASGRRVEKLFF. The CDR3 bases are TGTGCCAGCGGCAGGCGCGTAGAAAAACTGTTTTTT. Combining the CDR3 with reference TRBV28 and TRBJ1-4 gives the whole variable domain DVKVTQSSRYLVKRTGEKVFLECVQDMDHENMFWYRQDPGLGLRLIYFSYDVKMKEKGDIPEGYSVSREKKERFSLILESASTNQTSMYLCASGRRVEKLFFGSGTQLSVL.

The chain employs TRBV5-1 and TRBJ1-1, with TRBD1 matching 7 bases. In germline, CDR1 is SGHRS, CDR2 YFSETQ. Unmatched junction bases numbered 3, after V lost 4 bases and J lost 0 bases. This CDR3 region has 14 residues. In DNA, the CDR3 is TGCGCCAGCAGCCAGGGGACAGTGAACACTGAAGCTTTCTTT. Protein sequence: CASSQGTVNTEAFF.

This chain joins TRBV19 and TRBJ1-4; no definite D call. CDR1 LNHDA and CDR2 SQIVND come from the germline V gene (reference sequence). This CDR3 has 10 amino acids. The CDR3 is CVSENEKLFF. For the CDR3, the DNA is TGTGTGTCGGAGAATGAAAAACTGTTTTTT.

The chain combines TRBV29-1 with TRBJ2-7, with D possibly matching TRBD2 (5 bases). Germline CDR1 is SQVTM and CDR2 is ANQGSEA. The CDR3 totals 12 residues. V was trimmed by 4 bases and J by 2 bases, leaving 9 bases between them. CDR3 residues: CSVVGETYEQYF. CDR3 coding DNA: TGCAGCGTTGTGGGAGAAACCTACGAGCAGTACTTC.

The gene calls are TRBV10-1 and TRBJ2-6; maybe TRBD2 (5 bases). Germline V gene sequence: CDR1 WNHNN, CDR2 SYGVQD (reference sequence). This CDR3 contains 16 residues. Trimming cost V 6 bases and J 2 bases, with 14 bases left between them. DNA of the CDR3: TGCGCCAGCAGCTCCGGAGGCGCTACTGGGGCCAACGTCCTGACTTTC. Translated, it gives CASSSGGATGANVLTF.

CDR3 residues: CASSLLAGGRQQVDTQYF. CDR3 nucleotide sequence: TGTGCCAGCAGTTTACTAGCGGGAGGGCGGCAGCAGGTGGATACGCAGTATTTT. The chain carries TRBV21-1 and TRBJ2-3; TRBD2, as called in the table, went unchecked against the DNA. TRBV21-1 counts as a pseudogene. The CDR3 extends over 18 amino acids.

The chain links TRBV6-5 to TRBJ2-7; D perhaps matches TRBD2 (6 bases). The CDR3 length is 14 residues. V was cut by 11 bases and J by 2 bases, with 19 bases left in between. The V gene's germline CDR1 is MNHEY and CDR2 SVGAGI. For the CDR3, the DNA is TGTGCCTCCGGTCAGGGACTGAGTACCTACGAGCAGTACTTC. Translated, it gives CASGQGLSTYEQYF.

This sequence joins TRBV19 and TRBJ2-7; D remains unclear. Trimming left V 0 bases short and J 2 bases short, with 11 bases between. This CDR3 has 15 amino acids. Germline CDR1 reads LNHDA; CDR2 reads SQIVND (reference sequence). The CDR3: CASSIERGPPYEQYF. CDR3 nucleotides: TGTGCCAGTAGTATAGAACGCGGCCCCCCCTACGAGCAGTACTTC.

This clone was observed once. The rearrangement joins TRBV28 to TRBJ1-6, with D tentatively TRBD1 (6 bases). Germline CDR1 is MDHEN and CDR2 is SYDVKM. Trimming pared 4 bases from V and 5 bases from J, leaving 9 bases between. The CDR3 is made up of 14 amino acids. The CDR3 here is CASSSGQNNSPLHF. The CDR3 coding sequence is TGTGCCAGCAGTTCCGGACAGAATAATTCACCCCTCCACTTT.

The rearrangement uses TRBV5-6 and TRBJ2-3; 11 nucleotides agree with TRBD2. This CDR3 is 15 amino acids long. CDR1 is SGHDT, CDR2 YYEEEE, per germline. With V trimmed by 1 base and J by 6 bases, 4 bases remained unmatched. This CDR3 is CASSLITSGGDTQYF. CDR3 coding DNA: TGTGCCAGCAGCTTGATAACTAGCGGGGGCGATACGCAGTATTTT.